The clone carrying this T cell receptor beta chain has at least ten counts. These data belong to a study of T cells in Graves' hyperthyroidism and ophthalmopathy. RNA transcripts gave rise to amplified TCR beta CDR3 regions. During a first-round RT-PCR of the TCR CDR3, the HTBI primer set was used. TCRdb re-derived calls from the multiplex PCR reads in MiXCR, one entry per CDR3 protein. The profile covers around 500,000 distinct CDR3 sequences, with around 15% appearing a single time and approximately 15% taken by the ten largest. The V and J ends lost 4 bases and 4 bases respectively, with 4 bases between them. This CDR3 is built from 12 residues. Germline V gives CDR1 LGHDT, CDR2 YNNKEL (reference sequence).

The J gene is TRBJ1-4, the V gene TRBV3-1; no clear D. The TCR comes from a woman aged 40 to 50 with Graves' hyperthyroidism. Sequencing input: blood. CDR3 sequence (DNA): TGTGCCAGCAGCCTCCTTAATGAAAAACTGTTTTTT. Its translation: CASSLLNEKLFF.